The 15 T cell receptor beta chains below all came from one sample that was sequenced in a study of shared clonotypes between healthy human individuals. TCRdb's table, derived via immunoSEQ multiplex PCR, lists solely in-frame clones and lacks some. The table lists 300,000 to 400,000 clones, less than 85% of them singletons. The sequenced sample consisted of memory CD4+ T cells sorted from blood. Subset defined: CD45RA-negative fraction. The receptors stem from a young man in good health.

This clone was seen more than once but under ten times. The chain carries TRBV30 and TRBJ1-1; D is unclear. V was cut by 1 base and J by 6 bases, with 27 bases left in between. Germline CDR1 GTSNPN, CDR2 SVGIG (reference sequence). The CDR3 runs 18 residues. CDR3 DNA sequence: TGTGCCTGGAGTGCTATGGTTTTAGGAGGAGGGCGTCGCGCTGAAGCTTTCTTT. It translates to CAWSAMVLGGGRRAEAFF.

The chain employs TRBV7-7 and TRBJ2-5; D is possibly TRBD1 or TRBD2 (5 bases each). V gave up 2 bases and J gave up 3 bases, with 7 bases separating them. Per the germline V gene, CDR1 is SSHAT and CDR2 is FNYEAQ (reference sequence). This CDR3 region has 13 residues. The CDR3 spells CASSLLGEETQYF. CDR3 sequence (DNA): TGTGCCAGCAGCTTACTGGGGGAAGAGACCCAGTACTTC.

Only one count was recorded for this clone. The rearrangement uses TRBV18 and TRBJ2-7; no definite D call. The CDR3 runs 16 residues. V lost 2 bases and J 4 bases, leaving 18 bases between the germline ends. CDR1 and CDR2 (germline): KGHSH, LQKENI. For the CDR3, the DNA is TGTGCCAGCTCACCAACTCAGTTACGGTGGCAGTACGAGCAGTACTTC. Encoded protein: CASSPTQLRWQYEQYF.

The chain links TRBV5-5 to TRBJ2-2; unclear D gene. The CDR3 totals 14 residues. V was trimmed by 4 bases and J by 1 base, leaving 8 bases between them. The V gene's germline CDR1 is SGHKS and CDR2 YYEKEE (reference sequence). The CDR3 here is CASSPEMNTGELFF. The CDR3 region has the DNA TGTGCCAGCAGCCCCGAAATGAACACCGGGGAGCTGTTTTTT.

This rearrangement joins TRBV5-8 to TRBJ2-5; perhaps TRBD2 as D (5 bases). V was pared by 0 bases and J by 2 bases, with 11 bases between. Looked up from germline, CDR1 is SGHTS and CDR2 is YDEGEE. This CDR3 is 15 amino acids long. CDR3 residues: CASSLEGSGQETQYF. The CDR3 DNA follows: TGTGCCAGCAGCTTGGAAGGGTCGGGACAAGAGACCCAGTACTTC.

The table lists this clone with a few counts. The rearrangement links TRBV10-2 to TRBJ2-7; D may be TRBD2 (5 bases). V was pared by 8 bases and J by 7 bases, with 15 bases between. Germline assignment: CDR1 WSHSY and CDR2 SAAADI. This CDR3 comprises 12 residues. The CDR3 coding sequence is TGCGCCAGCGGGGTTAGTCGGGAAGAGCAGTACTTC. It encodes CASGVSREEQYF.

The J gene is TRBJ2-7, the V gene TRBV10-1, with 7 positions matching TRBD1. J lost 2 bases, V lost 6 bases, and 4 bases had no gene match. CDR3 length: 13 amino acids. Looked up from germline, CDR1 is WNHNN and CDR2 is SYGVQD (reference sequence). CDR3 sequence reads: CASSHRGAYEQYF. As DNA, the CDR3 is TGCGCCAGCAGCCACAGGGGCGCCTACGAGCAGTACTTC.

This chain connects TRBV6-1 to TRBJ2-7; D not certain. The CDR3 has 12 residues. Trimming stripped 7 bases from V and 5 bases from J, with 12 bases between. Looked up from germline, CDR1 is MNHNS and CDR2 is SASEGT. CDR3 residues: CASNRVGNEQYF. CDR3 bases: TGTGCCAGCAACCGTGTTGGGAACGAGCAGTACTTC.

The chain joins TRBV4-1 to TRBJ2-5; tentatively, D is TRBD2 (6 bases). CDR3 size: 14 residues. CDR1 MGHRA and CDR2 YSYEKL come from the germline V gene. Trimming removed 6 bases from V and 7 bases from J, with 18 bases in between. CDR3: CASRLDPGRGTQYF. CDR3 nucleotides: TGCGCCAGCAGGTTAGATCCGGGGCGGGGGACCCAGTACTTC.

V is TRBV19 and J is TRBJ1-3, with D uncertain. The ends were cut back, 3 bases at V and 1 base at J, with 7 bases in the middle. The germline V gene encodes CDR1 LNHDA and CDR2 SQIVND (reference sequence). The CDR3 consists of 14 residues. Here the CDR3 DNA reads TGTGCCAGTAGTATGCGTGGATCTGGAAACACCATATATTTT. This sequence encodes CASSMRGSGNTIYF.

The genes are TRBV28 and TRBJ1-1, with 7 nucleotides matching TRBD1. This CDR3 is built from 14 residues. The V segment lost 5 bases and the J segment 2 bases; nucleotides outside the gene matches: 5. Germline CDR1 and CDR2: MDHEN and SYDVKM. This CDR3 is CASSRWTGNTEAFF. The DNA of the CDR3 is TGTGCCAGCAGTCGATGGACAGGCAACACTGAAGCTTTCTTT.

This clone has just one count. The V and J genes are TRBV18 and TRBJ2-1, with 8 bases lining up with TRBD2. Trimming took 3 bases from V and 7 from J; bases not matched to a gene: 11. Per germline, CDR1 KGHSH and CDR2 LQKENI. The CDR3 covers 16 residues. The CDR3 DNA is TGTGCCAGCTCACCCTTAGCGGGATCTAAATTGAATGAGCAGTTCTTC. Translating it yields CASSPLAGSKLNEQFF.

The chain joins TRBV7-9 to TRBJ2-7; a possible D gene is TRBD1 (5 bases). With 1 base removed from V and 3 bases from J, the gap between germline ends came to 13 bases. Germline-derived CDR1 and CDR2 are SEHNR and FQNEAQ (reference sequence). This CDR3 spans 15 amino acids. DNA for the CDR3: TGTGCCAGCAGCTTAGTGGCGCAGGGCAACTACGAGCAGTACTTC. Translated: CASSLVAQGNYEQYF.

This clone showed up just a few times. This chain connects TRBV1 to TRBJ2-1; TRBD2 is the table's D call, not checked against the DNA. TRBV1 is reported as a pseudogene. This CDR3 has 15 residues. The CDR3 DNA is TGCACCAGCAATCACCTAGCGGAAGCTAAGAATGAGCAGTTCTTC. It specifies CTSNHLAEAKNEQFF.

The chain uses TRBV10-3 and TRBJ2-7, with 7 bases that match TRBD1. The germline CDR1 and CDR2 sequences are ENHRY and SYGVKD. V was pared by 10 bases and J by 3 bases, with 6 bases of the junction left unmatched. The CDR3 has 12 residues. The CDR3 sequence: CATGTEYYEQYF. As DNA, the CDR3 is TGTGCCACCGGGACAGAGTACTACGAGCAGTACTTC.